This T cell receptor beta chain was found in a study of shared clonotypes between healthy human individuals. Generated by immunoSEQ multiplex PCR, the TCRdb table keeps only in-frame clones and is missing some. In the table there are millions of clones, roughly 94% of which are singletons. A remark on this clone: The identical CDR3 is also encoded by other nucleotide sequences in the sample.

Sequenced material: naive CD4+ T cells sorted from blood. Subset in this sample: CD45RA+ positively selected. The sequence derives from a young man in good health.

CDR3 in amino acids: CAWSVRKNTEAFF. CDR3 DNA sequence: TGTGCCTGGAGTGTACGGAAGAACACTGAAGCTTTCTTT. V usage is TRBV30 and J usage is TRBJ1-1; D not resolved. The CDR3 covers 13 residues. Trimming removed 0 bases from V and 1 base from J, with 6 bases in between. Germline V lookup: CDR1 GTSNPN, CDR2 SVGIG (reference sequence).